This T cell receptor (beta chain) is from a study of blood T cell repertoires in COVID-19. Germline assignment: CDR1 MDHEN and CDR2 SYDVKM. CDR3 length: 22 residues. Losses at the gene ends were 3 bases for V and 0 bases for J; bases not matched to a gene: 19. Only in-frame clones appear in the TCRdb table, and some are missing; sequencing was by immunoSEQ multiplex PCR. The sample comprises tens of thousands of clones, approximately 88% of which are singletons, and approximately 6.3% rests with the top ten. The receptor comes from a man aged 45-65 years with active COVID-19. The rearrangement uses TRBV28 and TRBJ2-6; TRBD1 matches 8 bases. Sequencing used peripheral blood. The CDR3 protein is CASSFSRDRMVLKRSGANVLTF. The CDR3 nucleotides read TGTGCCAGCAGTTTTAGCCGGGACAGGATGGTCCTCAAGCGCTCTGGGGCCAACGTCCTGACTTTC.